This T cell receptor (beta chain) stems from a study of blood T cell repertoires in COVID-19. Using immunoSEQ multiplex PCR, the repertoire was profiled, and TCRdb retains in-frame clones only, with some absent. The data contain about 200,000 clones, around 86% of them seen just once; the ten biggest clones take up 5.2%. Trimming took 3 bases from V and 2 from J; bases not matched to a gene: 4. The germline V gene has CDR1 MNHEY and CDR2 SMNVEV (reference sequence). This CDR3 spans 14 amino acids. The origin of this receptor is an older woman with COVID-19, enrolled during active disease. The sequenced sample was peripheral blood. The chain links TRBV27 to TRBJ2-7, with 7 bases fitting TRBD1. The CDR3 spells CASSFGTDTYEQYF. The CDR3 DNA is TGTGCCAGCAGTTTCGGGACAGACACCTACGAGCAGTACTTC.